The 8 T cell receptor beta chains presented below share a single source sample, sequenced in a study of Graves' ophthalmopathy and Graves' hyperthyroidism. Scientists amplified the TCR beta CDR3 regions from RNA transcripts. A first-round RT-PCR used HTBI primers, followed by a second-round multiplex PCR. A single record per CDR3 protein comes from TCRdb applying MiXCR to the multiplex PCR reads. The data show roughly 1.1 million distinct CDR3 sequences, about two fifths seen once. Material for sequencing was peripheral blood or thyroid tissue (not recorded which). The receptors were sampled from an adult man with Graves' hyperthyroidism.

The V gene is TRBV20-1, the J gene TRBJ2-7; perhaps TRBD2 as D (5 bases). The CDR3 runs to 15 residues. V shed 6 bases and J shed 3 bases, with 21 bases lying between them. Per germline, CDR1 DFQATT and CDR2 SNEGSKA (reference sequence). This chain's CDR3 is CSAPPGLSGFYEQYF. In DNA, the CDR3 is TGCAGTGCACCCCCGGGCCTCTCGGGGTTCTACGAGCAGTACTTC.

This clonotype came up many times. The chain links TRBV7-8 to TRBJ1-2; 10 nucleotides match TRBD1. Germline V gene lookup returns CDR1 SGHVS and CDR2 FQNEAQ. The ends lost 5 bases at V and 2 bases at J; junction bases unmatched: 8. The CDR3 consists of 16 residues. CDR3 bases: TGTGCCAGCAGCGCCCGGGGACAGGGGTTCAACTATGGCTACACCTTC. Its translation is CASSARGQGFNYGYTF. The entire variable domain, with the rest obtained from reference TRBV7-8 and TRBJ1-2, is as follows: GAGVSQSPRYKVAKRGQDVALRCDPISGHVSLFWYQQALGQGPEFLTYFQNEAQLDKSGLPSDRFFAERPEGSVSTLKIQRTQQEDSAVYLCASSARGQGFNYGYTFGSGTRLTVV.

The CDR3: CASSLWGQDTEAFF. CDR3 DNA sequence: TGTGCCAGCAGCCTGTGGGGGCAGGACACTGAAGCTTTCTTT. The chain combines TRBV5-6 with TRBJ1-1; the D gene is possibly TRBD1 (6 bases). The CDR3 runs 14 residues. Germline V gives CDR1 SGHDT, CDR2 YYEEEE. The V end lost 4 bases, the J end lost 3 bases, and 13 bases lay between the germline ends.

At least ten counts were recorded for this clonotype. The chain couples TRBV7-2 to TRBJ1-1; D perhaps matches TRBD1 (6 bases). Per the germline V gene, CDR1 is SGHTA and CDR2 is FQGNSA. The ends were cut back, 5 bases at V and 0 bases at J, with 16 bases in the middle. The CDR3 runs to 16 residues. The CDR3 DNA follows: TGTGCCAGCAGCCACCTCATAAACAGGGTGAACACTGAAGCTTTCTTT. Translating gives CASSHLINRVNTEAFF.

Ten or more counts support this clonotype. J is TRBJ1-2 and V is TRBV12-3 or TRBV12-4; D not resolved. Between the trimmed V and J ends, which lost 3 bases and 6 bases, there was a span of 11 bases. The CDR3 extends over 13 amino acids. As DNA, the CDR3 is TGTGCCAGCAGTTTGCCTGGGCGGAATGGCTACACCTTC. It is translated as CASSLPGRNGYTF.

This clonotype occurred many times. CDR3 residues: CASSDRGPLHF. Here the CDR3 DNA reads TGTGCCAGCAGCGACAGGGGGCCCCTCCACTTT. The chain combines TRBV5-6 with TRBJ1-6; TRBD1 matches at 9 bases. The CDR3 runs 11 residues. Trimming at V came to 4 bases and at J to 13 bases, leaving 0 bases not matched to a gene. Per the germline V gene, CDR1 is SGHDT and CDR2 is YYEEEE.

This clonotype was seen at least ten times. The J gene is TRBJ2-2, the V gene TRBV25-1; D is unclear. V lost 4 bases and J lost 5, with 8 bases in between. The CDR3 spans 13 residues. Germline assignment: CDR1 MGHDK and CDR2 SYGVNS. The CDR3 region has the DNA TGTGCCAGCAGTGTTTTCGGGACCGGGGAGCTGTTTTTT. This sequence encodes CASSVFGTGELFF.

This clonotype appeared a few times. The V gene is TRBV12-3 or TRBV12-4, the J gene TRBJ1-2, with D possibly TRBD1 on 6 matching bases. The CDR3 totals 15 residues. V gave up 5 bases and J gave up 1 base, with 14 bases separating them. The CDR3 region is CASSPLDRSNYGYTF. For the CDR3, the DNA is TGTGCCAGCAGTCCCCTAGACAGGAGTAACTATGGCTACACCTTC.